This entry lists 27 T cell receptor beta chains sequenced from one sample in a study of cytomegalovirus exposure and HLA in healthy donors. TCRdb's copy holds only in-frame clones and misses some; the assay was immunoSEQ multiplex PCR. This table holds about 76,000 clones, over 85% found once. The sequencing sample was made of PBMCs. These receptors originate from a young man in good health and CMV-seropositive.

The chain uses TRBV5-6 and TRBJ1-1; D might be TRBD1 (5 bases). CDR1 is SGHDT, CDR2 YYEEEE, per germline. The CDR3 has 13 amino acids. The V gene lost 0 bases and the J gene lost 6 bases, with 9 bases spanning the gap. The CDR3 reads CASSLGQGAEAFF. DNA for the CDR3: TGTGCCAGCAGCTTGGGTCAGGGTGCTGAAGCTTTCTTT.

The gene calls are TRBV11-2 and TRBJ2-7; a weak D match, TRBD2 (6 bases). The CDR3 contains 15 residues. Germline-derived CDR1 and CDR2 are SGHAT and FQNNGV. Trimming took off 5 bases at V and 0 bases at J, with 14 bases between the two ends. The CDR3 region is CASSQGGGSSYEQYF. CDR3 nucleotide sequence: TGTGCCAGCAGCCAGGGTGGGGGGAGCTCCTACGAGCAGTACTTC.

The chain uses TRBV7-3 and TRBJ2-7, with TRBD1 matching over 10 bases. The CDR3 totals 14 residues. From germline, CDR1 is SGHTA and CDR2 FQGTGA. V dropped 4 bases and J dropped 4; count of bases not matched to a gene: 4. The CDR3 coding sequence is TGTGCCAGCAGCTCCCCGGGACAGGGGTACGAGCAGTACTTC. Encoded protein: CASSSPGQGYEQYF.

The chain has TRBV4-1 and TRBJ2-7; 10 nucleotides line up with TRBD2. After removal of 2 bases from V and 5 bases from J, the junction contained 12 bases not matched to a gene. Germline values: CDR1 MGHRA, CDR2 YSYEKL. CDR3 length: 17 residues. CDR3 nucleotide sequence: TGCGCCAGCAGCCAATCACTGCCCGGGACTAGCGCGGACGAGCAGTACTTC. As protein: CASSQSLPGTSADEQYF.

J is TRBJ2-7 and V is TRBV5-6, with TRBD2 identical over 13 bases. This CDR3 has 18 residues. From germline, CDR1 is SGHDT and CDR2 YYEEEE. Unmatched junction bases numbered 6, after V lost 0 bases and J lost 0 bases. The CDR3 protein is CASSLASWTSGSSYEQYF. CDR3 bases: TGTGCCAGCAGCTTGGCCTCCTGGACTAGCGGGAGCTCCTACGAGCAGTACTTC.

J is TRBJ2-1 and V is TRBV4-2; 9 positions match TRBD1. Germline V gene sequence: CDR1 LGHNA, CDR2 YNFKEQ. The CDR3 length is 15 residues. Losses at the gene ends were 4 bases for V and 4 bases for J; bases not matched to a gene: 5. The CDR3 is CASSPDGTGYNEQFF. The CDR3 nucleotides are TGTGCCAGCAGCCCCGACGGGACAGGGTACAATGAGCAGTTCTTC.

The chain couples TRBV25-1 to TRBJ2-3, with 9 bases matching TRBD2. The length of the CDR3 is 16 residues. Per germline, CDR1 MGHDK and CDR2 SYGVNS. Germline trimming cut 1 base from V and 11 bases from J; bases unmatched to any gene: 13. CDR3 DNA sequence: TGTGCCAGCAGTGAATGGGGAGCGGGAGGCCCCCAGGGGCAGTATTTT. Translation: CASSEWGAGGPQGQYF.

The rearrangement uses TRBV30 and TRBJ1-5; 7 bases are shared with TRBD1. The CDR3 length is 14 residues. Germline V CDR1 and CDR2: GTSNPN, SVGIG (reference sequence). J lost 6 bases, V lost 2 bases, and 7 bases had no gene match. The CDR3 DNA reads as TGTGCCTGGAGTCAGGAGCACAGGGGTCAGCCCCAGCATTTT. This encodes CAWSQEHRGQPQHF.

The chain employs TRBV29-1 and TRBJ2-1, with 10 bases fitting TRBD1. V trimming: 6 bases; J trimming: 3 bases; junction bases outside the gene matches: 8. Per germline, CDR1 SQVTM and CDR2 ANQGSEA. The CDR3 has 15 residues. CDR3 loop: CSVDPGQGYYNEQFF. Here the CDR3 DNA reads TGCAGCGTCGACCCGGGACAGGGGTACTACAATGAGCAGTTCTTC.

This clone was counted a few times. The chain joins TRBV7-9 to TRBJ2-1; D is unresolved. The V end lost 2 bases, the J end lost 5 bases, and 10 bases lay between the germline ends. Germline loops: CDR1 SEHNR, CDR2 FQNEAQ (reference sequence). This CDR3 is built from 14 residues. The chain's CDR3 is CASSLSGDHNEQFF. CDR3 nucleotides: TGTGCCAGCAGCTTATCGGGTGATCACAATGAGCAGTTCTTC.

V and J are TRBV7-3 and TRBJ1-2; maybe TRBD1 (5 bases). The V end lost 3 bases, the J end lost 6 bases, and 11 bases lay between the germline ends. The CDR3 is made up of 13 amino acids. Germline CDR1 and CDR2: SGHTA and FQGTGA. In nucleotides, the CDR3 is TGTGCCAGCAGCTTGTCCAGGGAGGATGGCTACACCTTC. As protein: CASSLSREDGYTF.

The chain is built from TRBV9 and TRBJ2-3; the D is unclear. The CDR3 runs to 14 residues. Trimming pared 0 bases from V and 4 bases from J, leaving 9 bases between. Germline CDR1 SGDLS, CDR2 YYNGEE. The CDR3 loop reads CASSVGATSDTQYF. The CDR3 DNA reads TGTGCCAGCAGCGTAGGAGCAACCTCAGATACGCAGTATTTT.

This clone was found once. Additional DNA sequences in this sample encode the identical CDR3. The V and J genes are TRBV18 and TRBJ2-5; D call uncertain. This CDR3 spans 11 amino acids. The V end lost 2 bases, the J end lost 5 bases, and 3 bases lay between the germline ends. Germline CDR1 and CDR2: KGHSH and LQKENI. The CDR3 DNA is TGTGCCAGCTCACCAGAGGAGACCCAGTACTTC. Translating gives CASSPEETQYF. Complete variable domain (other parts from reference TRBV18 and TRBJ2-5): NAGVMQNPRHLVRRRGQEARLRCSPMKGHSHVYWYRQLPEEGLKFMVYLQKENIIDESGMPKERFSAEFPKEGPSILRIQQVVRGDSAAYFCASSPEETQYFGPGTRLLVL.

This chain uses TRBV27 with TRBJ1-1; D call uncertain. V was clipped by 9 bases and J by 1 base, with 9 bases between them. The CDR3 is made up of 12 amino acids. From germline, CDR1 is MNHEY and CDR2 SMNVEV (reference sequence). The CDR3 DNA follows: TGTGCCAGTAGACATCCGAACACTGAAGCTTTCTTT. Translated, it gives CASRHPNTEAFF.

This chain connects TRBV7-8 to TRBJ2-6, with 7 bases lining up with TRBD1. The CDR3 covers 17 residues. Germline V gives CDR1 SGHVS, CDR2 FQNEAQ. V dropped 5 bases and J dropped 3; count of bases not matched to a gene: 10. The CDR3 region is CASSQPTGPSGANVLTF. As DNA, the CDR3 is TGTGCCAGCAGCCAACCGACAGGGCCCAGTGGGGCCAACGTCCTGACTTTC.

The chain uses TRBV27 and TRBJ1-2; 7 bases are shared with TRBD1. The germline CDR1 and CDR2 sequences are MNHEY and SMNVEV (reference sequence). The CDR3 spans 14 residues. V lost 5 bases to trimming and J lost 5 bases; unmatched junction nucleotides: 8. The CDR3 DNA follows: TGTGCCAGCAGTGCTCGGGACAGATTTTATGGCTACACCTTC. As protein: CASSARDRFYGYTF.

The V call is TRBV30, the J call TRBJ2-1, with 7 bases that match TRBD2. Germline trimming cut 4 bases from V and 7 bases from J; bases unmatched to any gene: 10. Germline V gene data show CDR1 as GTSNPN and CDR2 as SVGIG (reference sequence). The CDR3 extends over 14 amino acids. The CDR3 loop reads CAWKGRERLNEQFF. Here the CDR3 DNA reads TGTGCCTGGAAGGGGCGGGAGAGGCTAAATGAGCAGTTCTTC.

This clone is judged medium-sized. The chain employs TRBV6-1 and TRBJ2-1, with 13 bases aligning to TRBD2. In germline, CDR1 is MNHNS, CDR2 SASEGT. The V gene end was trimmed by 1 base and the J gene end by 6 bases; junction bases not matched to a gene: 0. The CDR3 is made up of 15 amino acids. CDR3 nucleotide sequence: TGTGCCAGCAGTGAAGGGACTAGCGGGAGCAATGAGCAGTTCTTC. Protein: CASSEGTSGSNEQFF.

J is TRBJ2-1 and V is TRBV6-1; TRBD1 aligns across 9 bases. Germline assignment: CDR1 MNHNS and CDR2 SASEGT. This CDR3 is 13 amino acids long. J lost 9 bases, V lost 8 bases, and 8 bases had no gene match. CDR3 DNA: TGTGCCAGCTTACAGGGGGCAGGAGGTGAGCAGTTCTTC. Translation: CASLQGAGGEQFF.

The V call is TRBV30, the J call TRBJ2-7, with D possibly TRBD1 on 5 matching bases. Trimming shortened V by 3 bases and J by 1 base, and 10 bases separated the two germline ends. The CDR3 extends over 13 amino acids. Germline CDR1 is GTSNPN and CDR2 is SVGIG (reference sequence). The CDR3 DNA follows: TGTGCCTGGAGCGACAGCCCATCCTACGAGCAGTACTTC. It translates to CAWSDSPSYEQYF.

The chain couples TRBV30 to TRBJ2-1; 12 bases fit TRBD2. CDR3 length: 15 residues. The germline V gene has CDR1 GTSNPN and CDR2 SVGIG (reference sequence). V trimming: 2 bases; J trimming: 4 bases; junction bases outside the gene matches: 3. The CDR3 here is CAWSPLAGGYNEQFF. The DNA of the CDR3 is TGTGCCTGGAGTCCACTAGCGGGAGGATACAATGAGCAGTTCTTC.

The chain carries TRBV6-1 and TRBJ2-5, with TRBD2 as a possible D gene (5 bases). V dropped 4 bases and J dropped 2 bases, with 11 bases sitting between them. The CDR3 length is 14 residues. Germline-derived CDR1 and CDR2 are MNHNS and SASEGT. CDR3 DNA sequence: TGTGCCAGCAGTGGGGCGGCGGGTCAAGAGACCCAGTACTTC. Its translation: CASSGAAGQETQYF.

This rearrangement joins TRBV5-6 to TRBJ1-5; the D gene is possibly TRBD1 (6 bases). Germline-derived CDR1 and CDR2 are SGHDT and YYEEEE. The CDR3 is made up of 14 amino acids. Trimming removed 2 bases from V and 3 bases from J, with 9 bases in between. Here the CDR3 reads CASSLTGFNQPQHF. The CDR3 coding sequence is TGTGCCAGCAGCTTAACAGGGTTCAATCAGCCCCAGCATTTT.

V is TRBV5-1 and J is TRBJ2-3; 8 bases are shared with TRBD2. The CDR3 totals 16 residues. Looked up from germline, CDR1 is SGHRS and CDR2 is YFSETQ. J gave up 0 bases and V 3 bases, and 6 bases lay outside the gene matches. CDR3: CASSSGVAGSTDTQYF. DNA of the CDR3: TGCGCCAGCAGCTCCGGGGTAGCGGGAAGCACAGATACGCAGTATTTT.

This rearrangement joins TRBV10-3 to TRBJ1-5; the D is unclear. This CDR3 has 13 amino acids. Germline V CDR1 and CDR2: ENHRY, SYGVKD. The ends were cut back, 4 bases at V and 7 bases at J, with 11 bases in the middle. CDR3 sequence reads: CAISGRGDQPQHF. The DNA for the CDR3 is TGTGCCATCAGTGGGCGCGGAGACCAGCCCCAGCATTTT.

The CDR3 sequence is CASSPQVGNEQFF. As DNA, the CDR3 is TGTGCCAGCAGCCCACAGGTTGGCAATGAGCAGTTCTTC. The chain combines TRBV5-5 with TRBJ2-1; a weak D match, TRBD1 (5 bases). Trimming shortened V by 4 bases and J by 6 bases, and 11 bases separated the two germline ends. Germline loops: CDR1 SGHKS, CDR2 YYEKEE (reference sequence). CDR3 size: 13 residues.

The J gene is TRBJ1-4, the V gene TRBV11-2; 8 positions agree with TRBD1. V dropped 1 base and J dropped 7; count of bases not matched to a gene: 5. Germline V gene data show CDR1 as SGHAT and CDR2 as FQNNGV. The CDR3 covers 15 residues. The CDR3 DNA sequence: TGTGCCAGCAGCTTAGCCAGGGGGCGGGTTGAAAAACTGTTTTTT. This encodes CASSLARGRVEKLFF. The full variable domain, its missing parts supplied by reference TRBV11-2 and TRBJ1-4, is EAGVAQSPRYKIIEKRQSVAFWCNPISGHATLYWYQQILGQGPKLLIQFQNNGVVDDSQLPKDRFSAERLKGVDSTLKIQPAKLEDSAVYLCASSLARGRVEKLFFGSGTQLSVL.